This T cell receptor (beta chain) was recorded in a study of cytomegalovirus exposure and HLA in healthy donors. Study conclusions and caveats: The authors later found most CMV-associated TCR beta chains appeared HLA-restricted.

About this clone itself: No antigen is known for it.

The primer mix had 60 Vbeta and 13 Jbeta primers. Sequenced by immunoSEQ multiplex PCR; TCRdb stores in-frame clones only, minus some. Seen here are about 76,000 clones, more than 55% observed once, and the top ten hold roughly 5.2%. CDR1 and CDR2 from the germline V gene are MGHRA and YSYEKL. CDR3 size: 21 residues. V dropped 4 bases and J dropped 5; count of bases not matched to a gene: 22. The receptor was derived from a man between 60 and 75 years old in good health and CMV-seropositive. The gene calls are TRBV4-1 and TRBJ2-1, with 11 bases lining up with TRBD2. The sequenced sample was PBMCs. The CDR3 spells CASSPSQGRLAGTTRDNEQFF. The CDR3 DNA follows: TGCGCCAGCAGCCCTAGCCAAGGGAGACTAGCGGGGACTACGCGGGACAATGAGCAGTTCTTC.